This TCR beta chain was recovered during a study of blood T cell repertoires in COVID-19. Study as a whole: Some COVID-19 samples were acute and others convalescent; all came from the United States, Italy and Spain. Nucleic acid was either cDNA or gDNA, and it came from T cells, B-cell-depleted T cells, or PBMCs.

This CDR3 region has 14 residues. Trimming cost V 3 bases and J 6 bases; bases outside gene matches: 9. Germline CDR1 and CDR2: DFQATT and SNEGSKA (reference sequence). In the authors' workflow: Nucleated cell number was recorded as an estimate derived from reference gene primer amplification. Clones were sequenced by immunoSEQ multiplex PCR, and TCRdb holds only the in-frame ones, with some missing. From that table come the V and J calls and clone size; the DNA was used to work out D and trimming. The repertoire holds fewer than 250,000 clones, with 83% as singletons. Input material: peripheral blood. The V call is TRBV20-1, the J call TRBJ2-3; 7 bases line up with TRBD1. The clonotype comes from a woman aged 40-49 years with active or convalescent COVID-19. DNA of the CDR3: TGCAGTGCTAGTTTCCAGGGGGTCGGGGATACGCAGTATTTT. Its translation: CSASFQGVGDTQYF.